The 19 T cell receptor beta chains listed next were all sequenced from one sample in a study of blood T cell repertoires in COVID-19. Profiled with immunoSEQ multiplex PCR; TCRdb holds only in-frame clones, not every one. The sample records about 180,000 clones, approximately 80% being singletons. The sample was PBMCs or T cells enriched from blood (not recorded which). These receptors originate from a woman in her 50s who had recovered from COVID-19.

This rearrangement joins TRBV4-3 to TRBJ2-7; tentative D call: TRBD2 (5 bases). CDR1 and CDR2 from the germline V gene are LGHNA and YSLEER. V was cut by 0 bases and J by 2 bases, with 11 bases left in between. CDR3 length equals 15 residues. CDR3 sequence: CASSQEPDGTYEQYF. Written as DNA, the CDR3 is TGCGCCAGCAGCCAAGAACCTGACGGGACCTACGAGCAGTACTTC.

V usage is TRBV12-3 or TRBV12-4 and J usage is TRBJ2-1; no firm D call. The CDR3 sequence is 11 residues long. The V and J ends lost 3 bases and 9 bases respectively, with 6 bases between them. CDR3 region: CASSLRTEQFF. In DNA form, the CDR3 reads TGTGCCAGCAGTTTGCGAACTGAGCAGTTCTTC.

This clone has a handful of counts. V is TRBV27 and J is TRBJ1-6; weak D call: TRBD1 (6 bases). The CDR3 runs to 14 residues. The V end was cut by 5 bases, the J end by 6 bases, with 11 bases between. CDR1 and CDR2 (germline): MNHEY, SMNVEV (reference sequence). Here the CDR3 DNA reads TGTGCCAGCAGTCCTGGGACATCTAATTCACCCCTCCACTTT. Its protein product is CASSPGTSNSPLHF.

In this sample, this clone turned up a few times. The V and J genes are TRBV18 and TRBJ2-1, with 12 bases fitting TRBD2. Germline trimming cut 5 bases from V and 6 bases from J; bases unmatched to any gene: 8. Germline lookup yields CDR1 KGHSH and CDR2 LQKENI. CDR3 size: 16 residues. The CDR3 sequence: CASSSKLAGGVNEQFF. CDR3 nucleotide sequence: TGTGCCAGCTCATCTAAACTAGCGGGAGGAGTCAATGAGCAGTTCTTC.

The J gene is TRBJ1-2, the V gene TRBV3-1 (or the pseudogene TRBV3-2); D is undetermined. The CDR3 contains 15 residues. The V gene's germline CDR1 is LGHDT and CDR2 YNNKEL (reference sequence). The V and J ends lost 3 bases and 7 bases respectively, with 18 bases between them. CDR3 bases: TGTGCCAGCAGCCACTCGGCGACATATCCCAGTGGCTACACCTTC. Encoded protein: CASSHSATYPSGYTF.

The V and J genes are TRBV11-2 and TRBJ1-6; a possible D gene is TRBD1 (5 bases). V was cut by 1 base and J by 10 bases, with 14 bases left in between. The germline gives CDR1 SGHAT, CDR2 FQNNGV. The CDR3 length is 15 residues. The CDR3 DNA follows: TGTGCCAGCAGCTTAGGAGGAGGGGTTGGATCACCCCTCCACTTT. As protein: CASSLGGGVGSPLHF.

This clone has more than one count but fewer than ten. This rearrangement joins TRBV7-9 to TRBJ2-7; a weak D match, TRBD2 (7 bases). V gave up 5 bases and J gave up 7 bases, with 12 bases separating them. The CDR3 spans 12 residues. Germline V CDR1 and CDR2: SEHNR, FQNEAQ (reference sequence). CDR3 residues: CASSRGGLEQYF. The CDR3 nucleotides read TGTGCCAGCAGCCGCGGGGGCTTGGAGCAGTACTTC.

This sequence joins TRBV10-3 and TRBJ1-2, with 9 bases fitting TRBD1. The trim removed 2 bases at V and 6 bases at J, leaving 10 bases unmatched. The germline gives CDR1 ENHRY, CDR2 SYGVKD. The CDR3 is made up of 16 amino acids. CDR3 loop: CAISEPGQGENDGYTF. In DNA form, the CDR3 reads TGTGCCATCAGTGAGCCGGGACAGGGTGAAAACGATGGCTACACCTTC.

The chain links TRBV28 to TRBJ2-1; a possible D gene is TRBD1 (7 bases). The V gene's germline CDR1 is MDHEN and CDR2 SYDVKM. Trimming shortened V by 5 bases and J by 4 bases, and 18 bases separated the two germline ends. This CDR3 is built from 16 residues. The CDR3 DNA is TGTGCCAGCAGTGTTGGCAGGGGGGCACCTTACAATGAGCAGTTCTTC. Its translation is CASSVGRGAPYNEQFF.

The chain is built from TRBV24-1 and TRBJ2-1, with D maybe TRBD1 (6 bases). CDR1 is KGHDR, CDR2 SFDVKD, per germline. Trimming removed 4 bases from V and 9 bases from J, with 12 bases in between. The CDR3 extends over 13 amino acids. The DNA of the CDR3 is TGTGCCACCAGTGACCCCCCCAGGGGTGAGCAGTTCTTC. This encodes CATSDPPRGEQFF.

The CDR3 DNA reads TGTGCCAGCAGTACCAGGACAGGGTGGTATGGCTACACCTTC. Protein: CASSTRTGWYGYTF. The J gene is TRBJ1-2, the V gene TRBV28; 8 bases are a match to TRBD1. The CDR3 runs to 14 residues. The germline CDR1 and CDR2 sequences are MDHEN and SYDVKM. The V segment lost 5 bases and the J segment 5 bases; nucleotides outside the gene matches: 7.

This clone was observed a few times. The rearrangement uses TRBV3-1 (or the pseudogene TRBV3-2) and TRBJ1-3, with D uncertain. This CDR3 region has 15 residues. Per germline, CDR1 LGHDT and CDR2 YNNKEL (reference sequence). V lost 0 bases to trimming and J lost 3 bases, with 9 bases between them. The CDR3 loop reads CASSQDTVYGNTIYF. CDR3 nucleotides: TGTGCCAGCAGCCAAGACACGGTATATGGAAACACCATATATTTT.

V and J are TRBV6-6 and TRBJ1-1; D is ambiguous. V was shortened by 8 bases and J by 1 base, with 5 bases between the two germline ends. CDR3 length: 11 residues. Germline assignment: CDR1 MNHNY and CDR2 SVGAGI (reference sequence). CDR3 in DNA: TGTGCCAGCGCGGGGAACACTGAAGCTTTCTTT. This gives the protein CASAGNTEAFF.

The chain carries TRBV5-1 and TRBJ2-2; 8 bases are shared with TRBD1. V dropped 4 bases and J dropped 7; count of bases not matched to a gene: 6. The germline CDR1 and CDR2 sequences are SGHRS and YFSETQ. CDR3 length: 14 residues. The CDR3 reads CASSPDREGGELFF. CDR3 nucleotides: TGCGCCAGCAGCCCGGACAGGGAAGGCGGGGAGCTGTTTTTT.

This clone appeared a few times. The V call is TRBV27, the J call TRBJ2-1, with D possibly TRBD1 on 5 matching bases. Germline CDR1 is MNHEY and CDR2 is SMNVEV (reference sequence). With 4 bases removed from V and 1 base from J, the gap between germline ends came to 8 bases. This CDR3 spans 14 amino acids. CDR3 residues: CASSSRQSYNEQFF. The CDR3 DNA sequence: TGTGCCAGCAGTTCCCGACAGTCCTACAATGAGCAGTTCTTC.

This rearrangement joins TRBV7-2 to TRBJ2-1; maybe TRBD2 (5 bases). The CDR3 covers 14 residues. V was clipped by 2 bases and J by 4 bases, with 9 bases between them. Per the germline V gene, CDR1 is SGHTA and CDR2 is FQGNSA. The CDR3 sequence is CASSLRGIYNEQFF. In nucleotides, the CDR3 is TGTGCCAGCAGCTTACGGGGAATTTACAATGAGCAGTTCTTC.

This rearrangement joins TRBV7-2 to TRBJ1-2; 7 bases agree with TRBD1. The germline V gene encodes CDR1 SGHTA and CDR2 FQGNSA. CDR3 length: 13 amino acids. V lost 4 bases and J lost 7; bases outside the gene matches: 6. For the CDR3, the DNA is TGTGCCAGCAGCTCCAGGGGGATGCGTGGCTACACCTTC. Translated, it gives CASSSRGMRGYTF.

The chain links TRBV4-1 to TRBJ2-1; tentative D call: TRBD2 (7 bases). CDR1 and CDR2 (germline): MGHRA, YSYEKL. This CDR3 region has 18 residues. V lost 2 bases, J lost 2 bases, and 19 bases lay in between. The CDR3 protein is CASSQLLGGTTAYNEQFF. The CDR3 bases are TGCGCCAGCAGCCAACTCCTGGGGGGGACAACGGCCTACAATGAGCAGTTCTTC.

The chain couples TRBV29-1 to TRBJ2-7; TRBD2 might be the D (6 bases). V was shortened by 5 bases and J by 0 bases, with 17 bases between the two germline ends. In germline, CDR1 is SQVTM, CDR2 ANQGSEA. The CDR3 has 15 residues. The CDR3 bases are TGCAGCGTTATTAGCGGACGGTCAAGCTCCTACGAGCAGTACTTC. Its translation is CSVISGRSSSYEQYF.